The clone carrying this T cell receptor (beta chain) was recorded at least ten times. The entry originates in a study of T cells after yellow fever vaccination. Study observations and caveats: Most clones from primary vaccination resurfaced after the booster (about 95% CD4, 75% to 90% CD8). Overall, a small share of clonotypes was seen in both CD4 and CD8 compartments. The secondary response was weaker but peaked faster, day 5 versus 15.

Universal primer sites and UMIs were introduced during 5'RACE template-switching synthesis of TCR cDNA. TCRdb analysed the 5' RACE reads with MiXCR anew, one entry per CDR3 protein. This sample yields tens of thousands of distinct CDR3 sequences, of which less than 5.5% are seen a single time; around 18% belongs to the top ten. Sequences were derived from PBMCs, either bulk or a sorted T-cell subset (CD4+, CD8+, memory, or dextramer-sorted; not recorded which), sampled about 49 days after the first yellow fever vaccination. This TCR derives from a young man who received the YFV17D yellow fever vaccine.

The DNA of the CDR3 is TGTGCCAGCAGCTTGGATAGCGGGGGGACAGATACGCAGTATTTT. It specifies CASSLDSGGTDTQYF. This chain uses TRBV5-4 with TRBJ2-3; TRBD2 matches 10 bases. The CDR3 is 15 amino acids. Per germline, CDR1 SGHNT and CDR2 YYREEE (reference sequence). J was trimmed by 3 bases and V by 0 bases; bases with no gene match: 1. The full variable domain, completed using reference TRBV5-4 and TRBJ2-3, is ETGVTQSPTHLIKTRGQQVTLRCSSQSGHNTVSWYQQALGQGPQFIFQYYREEENGRGNFPPRFSGLQFPNYSSELNVNALELDDSALYLCASSLDSGGTDTQYFGPGTRLTVL.